A single sample is the source of the 21 T cell receptor beta chains below, sequenced in a study of T cells after yellow fever vaccination. MiXCR, run by TCRdb on the 5' RACE reads, gives a single entry per CDR3 protein. The sample holds 4,500 to 5,000 distinct CDR3 sequences, about 8% seen once. Sequencing used PBMCs, either bulk or a sorted T-cell subset (CD4+, CD8+, memory, or dextramer-sorted; not recorded which), obtained around 45 days after the first yellow fever vaccination. These receptors came from a man aged 18 to 29 who received the YFV17D yellow fever vaccine.

This clonotype has more than one count but fewer than ten. This may be a read error, as it is one base from a much larger clone. The gene calls are TRBV5-5 and TRBJ2-1; D remains unclear. The CDR3 is made up of 11 amino acids. Deletions cut 0 bases from V and 12 bases from J, with 7 bases between. The germline gives CDR1 SGHKS, CDR2 YYEKEE (reference sequence). The CDR3 nucleotides are TGTGCCAGCAGCTTGGTTGGTGGGCAGTTCTTC. Its protein product is CASSLVGGQFF. Using reference TRBV5-5 and TRBJ2-1 for the parts outside the CDR3, the full variable domain is DAGVTQSPTHLIKTRGQQVTLRCSPISGHKSVSWYQQVLGQGPQFIFQYYEKEERGRGNFPDRFSARQFPNYSSELNVNALLLGDSALYLCASSLVGGQFFGPGTRLTVL.

This clonotype has a count of ten or more. The rearrangement uses TRBV4-2 and TRBJ2-5, with 10 bases matching TRBD2. Looked up from germline, CDR1 is LGHNA and CDR2 is YNFKEQ. Trimming at V came to 4 bases and at J to 2 bases, leaving 7 bases not matched to a gene. The CDR3 runs 16 residues. The CDR3 reads CASSLIGLAVQETQYF. In DNA, the CDR3 is TGTGCCAGCAGCCTAATAGGACTAGCGGTTCAAGAGACCCAGTACTTC.

This clonotype has a count of ten or more. V usage is TRBV7-3 and J usage is TRBJ1-1; TRBD1 might be the D (6 bases). Germline CDR1 reads SGHTA; CDR2 reads FQGTGA. V was trimmed by 4 bases and J by 6 bases, leaving 24 bases between them. The CDR3 has 17 amino acids. This CDR3 is CASSSQGPRPVSPEAFF. CDR3 bases: TGTGCCAGCAGCTCCCAGGGGCCGCGTCCAGTTTCTCCTGAAGCTTTCTTT.

This clonotype was recorded at least ten times. The J gene is TRBJ2-5, the V gene TRBV5-4; a possible D gene is TRBD2 (5 bases). The germline V gene has CDR1 SGHNT and CDR2 YYREEE (reference sequence). The CDR3 has 14 residues. V was trimmed by 3 bases and J by 5 bases, leaving 14 bases between them. In DNA, the CDR3 is TGTGCCAGCAGCTCTTTACGGGGAGCGGAGACCCAGTACTTC. Protein product: CASSSLRGAETQYF.

This clonotype is deemed medium-sized. V gene TRBV3-1 combines with J gene TRBJ2-1; D is ambiguous. Trimming pared 0 bases from V and 3 bases from J, leaving 9 bases between. Looked up from germline, CDR1 is LGHDT and CDR2 is YNNKEL (reference sequence). This CDR3 has 15 residues. The CDR3 here is CASSQDSPVYNEQFF. The CDR3, as DNA: TGTGCCAGCAGCCAAGATTCCCCAGTCTACAATGAGCAGTTCTTC.

This clonotype showed up many times. This sequence joins TRBV28 and TRBJ2-7; possibly TRBD1 for D (5 bases). The germline CDR1 and CDR2 sequences are MDHEN and SYDVKM. CDR3 length: 13 residues. V lost 5 bases and J lost 0, with 8 bases in between. The CDR3 sequence: CASSARASYEQYV. The CDR3 DNA sequence: TGTGCCAGCAGTGCCAGGGCCTCCTACGAGCAGTACGTC.

Only a few counts were recorded for this clonotype. The chain combines TRBV5-6 with TRBJ2-3; D is unresolved. Germline V gene data show CDR1 as SGHDT and CDR2 as YYEEEE. With 0 bases removed from V and 4 bases from J, the gap between germline ends came to 3 bases. The CDR3 sequence is 12 residues long. The CDR3 is CASSLGSDTQYF. The CDR3 DNA reads as TGTGCCAGCAGCTTGGGGTCAGATACGCAGTATTTT.

This clonotype was seen ten or more times. CDR3 region: CASSYGTFYGYTF. CDR3 bases: TGTGCCAGCAGCTACGGGACTTTCTATGGCTACACCTTC. V gene TRBV7-9 combines with J gene TRBJ1-2, with D tentatively TRBD1 (5 bases). Germline V gene sequence: CDR1 SEHNR, CDR2 FQNEAQ (reference sequence). The CDR3 loop spans 13 amino acids. V lost 4 bases and J 4 bases, leaving 10 bases between the germline ends.

This clonotype was seen at least ten times. This sequence joins TRBV12-3 or TRBV12-4 and TRBJ2-7, with 7 bases fitting TRBD1. There are 13 residues in the CDR3. The ends lost 3 bases at V and 4 bases at J; junction bases unmatched: 3. CDR3 in amino acids: CASSLGTVYEQYF. The CDR3 nucleotides are TGTGCCAGCAGTTTGGGGACAGTTTACGAGCAGTACTTC.

This clonotype was seen many times. The chain is built from TRBV30 and TRBJ1-1, with D unclear. Germline assignment: CDR1 GTSNPN and CDR2 SVGIG (reference sequence). Deletions cut 2 bases from V and 4 bases from J, with 11 bases between. The CDR3 consists of 13 residues. The CDR3 nucleotides read TGTGCCTGGAGTTTCGGGGAGTCCACTGAAGCTTTCTTT. Protein sequence: CAWSFGESTEAFF.

In its sample, this clonotype was seen many times. This chain joins TRBV20-1 and TRBJ2-2; D is undetermined. Trimming removed 0 bases from V and 1 base from J, with 6 bases in between. Germline CDR1 and CDR2: DFQATT and SNEGSKA (reference sequence). The CDR3 is 14 amino acids. For the CDR3, the DNA is TGCAGTGCTAGAGATCTTATGAACACCGGGGAGCTGTTTTTT. Its translation: CSARDLMNTGELFF.

This clonotype was seen repeatedly, ten times or more. The chain couples TRBV15 to TRBJ2-7; tentatively, D is TRBD2 (6 bases). CDR1 and CDR2 from the germline V gene are LNHNV and YYDKDF (reference sequence). The CDR3 runs to 13 residues. Between the trimmed V and J ends, which lost 5 bases and 4 bases, there was a span of 12 bases. In DNA, the CDR3 is TGTGCCACCAGCGGAGGGGTGGGTTACGAGCAGTACGTC. This sequence encodes CATSGGVGYEQYV.

This clonotype appeared many times. The J gene is TRBJ2-1, the V gene TRBV7-9; D remains unclear. From germline, CDR1 is SEHNR and CDR2 FQNEAQ (reference sequence). The CDR3 has 16 residues. With 7 bases removed from V and 2 bases from J, the gap between germline ends came to 18 bases. Here the CDR3 reads CASKEAQTWAYNEQFF. The DNA of the CDR3 is TGTGCCAGCAAAGAGGCCCAAACATGGGCCTACAATGAGCAGTTCTTC.

This clonotype showed up many times. The V gene is TRBV12-3 or TRBV12-4, the J gene TRBJ1-1; TRBD1 might be the D (6 bases). The CDR3 runs 14 residues. V was shortened by 5 bases and J by 6 bases, with 16 bases between the two germline ends. CDR3 coding DNA: TGTGCCAGCAGTCCGACAGGCCGGGTGGCTGAAGCTTTCTTT. As protein: CASSPTGRVAEAFF.

This clonotype was seen ten or more times. The chain carries TRBV7-9 and TRBJ2-7; D gene uncertain. Trimming took off 2 bases at V and 7 bases at J, with 12 bases between the two ends. The CDR3 is 13 residues long. Looked up from germline, CDR1 is SEHNR and CDR2 is FQNEAQ (reference sequence). The CDR3 DNA is TGTGCCAGCAGCTTAATGGGTGTGTGGGAGCAGTACGTC. Translation: CASSLMGVWEQYV.

A note on this clonotype: A much larger clone lies one base from this, so it may be a read error. The chain couples TRBV5-1 to TRBJ2-2; D gene uncertain. CDR1 and CDR2 from the germline V gene are SGHRS and YFSETQ. The CDR3 is made up of 14 amino acids. V was trimmed by 7 bases and J by 1 base, leaving 11 bases between them. CDR3 nucleotide sequence: TGCGCCAGCCTTCGAGAGGTGAACACCGGGGAGCTGTTTTTT. Protein product: CASLREVNTGELFF.

This clonotype appeared many times. The V call is TRBV25-1, the J call TRBJ2-1; 9 bases are a match to TRBD1. V dropped 7 bases and J dropped 7; count of bases not matched to a gene: 8. CDR3 length equals 14 residues. The germline gives CDR1 MGHDK, CDR2 SYGVNS. The CDR3 DNA sequence: TGTGCCAGCAAGGGACAGGGAGCTTGGAATGAGCAGTTCTTC. Amino acid sequence: CASKGQGAWNEQFF.

This clonotype was counted ten times or more. The DNA of the CDR3 is TGCGCCAGCAGCCCCGCGGAGGCCTACGAGCAGTACTTC. It is translated as CASSPAEAYEQYF. The V and J genes are TRBV5-1 and TRBJ2-7; tentative D call: TRBD2 (5 bases). The V and J ends lost 4 bases and 2 bases respectively, with 10 bases between them. Per germline, CDR1 SGHRS and CDR2 YFSETQ. This CDR3 region has 13 residues.

This clonotype was detected many times. V and J are TRBV19 and TRBJ1-1; 8 nucleotides line up with TRBD1. The CDR3 has 15 residues. V was clipped by 5 bases and J by 1 base; unmatched bases: 6. CDR1 is LNHDA, CDR2 SQIVND, per germline (reference sequence). DNA for the CDR3: TGTGCCAGTAGTCCCCAGGGGGCCGGGAACACTGAAGCTTTCTTT. Translated: CASSPQGAGNTEAFF.

This clonotype was recorded at least ten times. The chain recombines TRBV28 with TRBJ1-2; the D is unclear. Trimming removed 6 bases at V and 6 bases at J, with 26 bases between. This CDR3 has 17 residues. Germline V gene sequence: CDR1 MDHEN, CDR2 SYDVKM. CDR3 loop: CASSPGQVGRVVDGYTF. CDR3 DNA: TGTGCCAGCAGCCCTGGTCAGGTTGGCCGGGTTGTTGATGGCTACACCTTC.

At least ten counts were recorded for this clonotype. The V call is TRBV7-2, the J call TRBJ2-3; D ambiguous. V was shortened by 2 bases and J by 7 bases, with 10 bases between the two germline ends. This CDR3 contains 13 residues. Germline lookup yields CDR1 SGHTA and CDR2 FQGNSA. The CDR3 region is CASSLLGSHTQYF. For the CDR3, the DNA is TGTGCCAGCAGCTTACTGGGGTCCCATACGCAGTATTTT.